These T cell receptor beta chains were read from a single sample in a study of blood T cell repertoires in COVID-19. TCRdb keeps only in-frame clones here, not all; method: immunoSEQ multiplex PCR. The data hold under 250,000 clones, with about four fifths observed a single time. The sequenced sample consisted of peripheral blood. Source of these receptors: a woman in her thirties or forties with active or convalescent COVID-19. Both conserved end residues are part of each CDR3. The D gene is left open where the match is weak. Where a row states a size, it is once, few, many or the class of an expanded clone; other rows omit it.

clone_size d_call cdr3_length j_call v_call cdr3_nt cdr3_aa
few TRBD2 17 TRBJ2-7 TRBV9 TGTGCCAGCAGCCCTGGACGTAGTAGCGGGGCCATTTGGGAGCAGTACTTC CASSPGRSSGAIWEQYF
. . 16 TRBJ1-4 TRBV3-1/TRBV3-2 TGTGCCAGCAGCCAAGATGGAGGCAGGCGTCGGGAAAAACTGTTTTTT CASSQDGGRRREKLFF
. . 15 TRBJ2-7 TRBV6-1 TGTGCCAGCAGTGAAGGGACGGGAAGCTCCTACGAGCAGTACTTC CASSEGTGSSYEQYF
. TRBD1 16 TRBJ1-2 TRBV5-1 TGCGCCAGCAGCTGGGGAACAGGGGAAGCTAACTATGGCTACACCTTC CASSWGTGEANYGYTF
. . 13 TRBJ2-7 TRBV6-5 TGTGCCAGCAGCAGACAGGCCTCCTACGAGCAGTACTTC CASSRQASYEQYF
. . 15 TRBJ1-1 TRBV9 TGTGCCAGCAGCGCCGACGGTTCGGGGAACACTGAAGCTTTCTTT CASSADGSGNTEAFF
. . 12 TRBJ2-5 TRBV6-5 TGTGCCACTGGGGGGTTACAAGAGACCCAGTACTTC CATGGLQETQYF
. . 13 TRBJ2-7 TRBV7-7 TGTGCTAGCAGCGAATCGACTAGCTACGAGCAGTACTTC CASSESTSYEQYF
. . 14 TRBJ1-5 TRBV5-6 TGTGCCAGCAGCTTGGTGGGAGGGATTAAGCCCCAGCATTTT CASSLVGGIKPQHF
few . 15 TRBJ2-2 TRBV2 TGTGCCAGCAGGGCTGGCACCACGAACACCGGGGAGCTGTTTTTT CASRAGTTNTGELFF
many . 16 TRBJ1-2 TRBV28 TGTGCCAGCAGTTTGATTCCCCTAGGACTGATCTATGGCTACACCTTC CASSLIPLGLIYGYTF
. TRBD1 15 TRBJ2-1 TRBV18 TGTGCCAGCTCACCCGGGACAGGGGTATCGGATGAGCAGTTCTTC CASSPGTGVSDEQFF
. . 15 TRBJ2-3 TRBV5-5 TGTGCCAGCAGCTTGAGGGCTCTGGGAGCAGATACGCAGTATTTT CASSLRALGADTQYF
few . 15 TRBJ1-6 TRBV6-5 TGTGCCAGCAGTTACGACGGACAGACCAATTCACCCCTCCACTTT CASSYDGQTNSPLHF
. TRBD2 17 TRBJ2-7 TRBV11-2 TGTGCCAGCAGCTTAGATTTAGCGGGGGGGCCCTTCTCCGAGCAGTACTTC CASSLDLAGGPFSEQYF